This T cell receptor beta chain was captured by sequencing in a study of T cells in Graves' hyperthyroidism and ophthalmopathy. Study at large: Upon initial diagnosis and before any treatment, peripheral blood was collected.

CDR1 is SNHLY and CDR2 is FYNNEI in the germline V gene. The junction had 8 bases not matched to a gene; V was cut back by 5 bases and J by 6 bases. CDR3 length: 14 amino acids. TCR beta CDR3 regions were amplified from RNA transcripts. HTBI primers were the set used in a first-round RT-PCR of the TCR CDR3. MiXCR was run by TCRdb on the multiplex PCR reads, yielding one entry per CDR3 protein. The data contain about 290,000 distinct CDR3 sequences, roughly 19% of them seen just once; the ten biggest clones take up about 35%. The authors obtained PBMCs from 9 to 10 ml of fresh peripheral blood. V gene TRBV2 combines with J gene TRBJ1-2; 8 bases line up with TRBD1. The sequenced material came from blood. This receptor was obtained from a man aged 50-59 years with Graves' ophthalmopathy. CDR3 loop: CASSPRGRVDGYTF. The CDR3 DNA follows: TGTGCCAGCAGTCCCAGGGGGCGTGTGGATGGCTACACCTTC.